A single sample gave rise to the 18 T cell receptor beta chains below, sequenced in a study of identical twins. MiXCR was run by TCRdb on the 5' RACE reads, yielding one entry per CDR3 protein. In the table there are 200,000 to 250,000 distinct CDR3 sequences, about 7.5% of which are singletons. Another study also made use of these data, one on yellow fever vaccine responses in identical twins.

Sequenced input: memory (CD45RO+) T cells sorted from blood. These receptor sequences come from a woman younger than 30 in good health.

This clonotype was recorded a few times. The chain employs TRBV11-2 and TRBJ2-1; D may be TRBD1 (6 bases). The CDR3 spans 18 residues. The V end was cut by 4 bases, the J end by 2 bases, with 21 bases between. Germline V gene sequence: CDR1 SGHAT, CDR2 FQNNGV. CDR3 DNA: TGTGCCAGCAGCTCCCTGGGGGCAGTCTCAAGCACCTACAATGAGCAGTTCTTC. Amino acid sequence: CASSSLGAVSSTYNEQFF.

As regards this clonotype: A much larger clone differs from this one at a single base, so this may be a read error. This rearrangement joins TRBV4-2 to TRBJ2-1, with D perhaps given as TRBD1 or TRBD2 (6 bases each). The CDR3 extends over 15 amino acids. Germline-derived CDR1 and CDR2 are LGHNA and YNFKEQ. CDR3 sequence: CASSLGGGGRNGQFF. Written as DNA, the CDR3 is TGTGCCAGCAGCCTCGGTGGAGGGGGGCGAAATGGGCAGTTCTTC.

The V gene is TRBV5-5, the J gene TRBJ2-7; 8 bases agree with TRBD1. The germline V gene has CDR1 SGHKS and CDR2 YYEKEE (reference sequence). V shed 3 bases and J 3 bases; nucleotides not matched to a gene: 8. The CDR3 runs 15 residues. This CDR3 is CASSYTGGPSYEQYF. The CDR3 bases are TGTGCCAGCAGCTATACAGGGGGGCCCAGCTACGAGCAGTACTTC.

This clonotype was detected many times. The chain links TRBV5-1 to TRBJ2-1; D gene uncertain. V lost 4 bases and J lost 2, with 16 bases in between. The CDR3 is 16 residues long. Per germline, CDR1 SGHRS and CDR2 YFSETQ. The CDR3 region is CASSPRPGRPYNEQFF. The CDR3 DNA sequence: TGCGCCAGCAGCCCCCGCCCCGGTCGCCCCTACAATGAGCAGTTCTTC. The variable domain in full, completed from reference TRBV5-1 and TRBJ2-1, reads KAGVTQTPRYLIKTRGQQVTLSCSPISGHRSVSWYQQTPGQGLQFLFEYFSETQRNKGNFPGRFSGRQFSNSRSEMNVSTLELGDSALYLCASSPRPGRPYNEQFFGPGTRLTVL.

There are a few counts of this clonotype. V is TRBV11-2 and J is TRBJ2-3; maybe TRBD2 (6 bases). Germline V gene data show CDR1 as SGHAT and CDR2 as FQNNGV. The CDR3 is made up of 14 amino acids. Trimming removed 2 bases from V and 2 bases from J, with 8 bases in between. CDR3: CASSLTGVTDTQYF. The CDR3 DNA sequence: TGTGCCAGCAGCTTAACGGGGGTCACAGATACGCAGTATTTT.

This clonotype appeared a few times. The CDR3 DNA reads as TGTGCCAGCAGCCCCCGTAGCGGGGGGTTTTCCTACAATGAGCAGTTCTTC. Its translation is CASSPRSGGFSYNEQFF. V gene TRBV3-1 combines with J gene TRBJ2-1, with 10 bases aligning to TRBD2. J lost 1 base, V lost 4 bases, and 7 bases had no gene match. The germline gives CDR1 LGHDT, CDR2 YNNKEL (reference sequence). The CDR3 is 17 residues long.

The CDR3 loop is CASSLELAGSYEQYF. In nucleotides, the CDR3 is TGTGCCAGCAGCTTGGAACTAGCGGGGAGCTACGAGCAGTACTTC. This sequence joins TRBV5-4 and TRBJ2-7, with 10 positions matching TRBD2. This CDR3 contains 15 residues. Germline assignment: CDR1 SGHNT and CDR2 YYREEE (reference sequence). Trimming removed 0 bases from V and 3 bases from J; junction bases left unmatched: 3. Based on the CDR3 plus reference TRBV5-4 and TRBJ2-7, the full variable domain is ETGVTQSPTHLIKTRGQQVTLRCSSQSGHNTVSWYQQALGQGPQFIFQYYREEENGRGNFPPRFSGLQFPNYSSELNVNALELDDSALYLCASSLELAGSYEQYFGPGTRLTVT.

V is TRBV11-2 and J is TRBJ2-7; unclear D gene. Germline CDR1 and CDR2: SGHAT and FQNNGV. The CDR3 has 13 amino acids. V lost 0 bases and J lost 4, with 7 bases in between. The CDR3 region is CASSLDTKYEQYF. CDR3 nucleotide sequence: TGTGCCAGCAGCTTAGATACTAAGTACGAGCAGTACTTC.

J is TRBJ1-2 and V is TRBV6-1; 10 nucleotides align to TRBD1. The CDR3 spans 14 residues. Germline CDR1 and CDR2: MNHNS and SASEGT. The V segment lost 5 bases and the J segment 7 bases; nucleotides outside the gene matches: 7. The CDR3 sequence is CASSTTGGLGGYTF. The CDR3 region has the DNA TGTGCCAGCAGTACGACAGGGGGCTTGGGTGGCTACACCTTC.

A few counts support this clonotype. The J gene is TRBJ1-1, the V gene TRBV12-3 or TRBV12-4, with unresolved D. The CDR3 extends over 13 amino acids. V was shortened by 2 bases and J by 3 bases, with 7 bases between the two germline ends. In DNA form, the CDR3 reads TGTGCCAGCAGTTTAAGGTGGGACACTGAAGCTTTCTTT. Amino acids: CASSLRWDTEAFF.

This clonotype was observed many times. CDR3 residues: CASSQDPAGESYEQYF. CDR3 bases: TGCGCCAGCAGCCAAGATCCAGCGGGAGAATCCTACGAGCAGTACTTC. V usage is TRBV4-3 and J usage is TRBJ2-7; the match to TRBD2 covers 8 bases. The germline V gene has CDR1 LGHNA and CDR2 YSLEER. CDR3 length: 16 amino acids. J was trimmed by 1 base and V by 0 bases; bases with no gene match: 5.

This rearrangement joins TRBV10-3 to TRBJ1-1, with unresolved D. The CDR3 length is 14 residues. The V end lost 4 bases, the J end lost 0 bases, and 9 bases lay between the germline ends. From germline, CDR1 is ENHRY and CDR2 SYGVKD. The CDR3 DNA reads TGTGCCATCAGTGTTTTATCTATGAACACTGAAGCTTTCTTT. This gives the protein CAISVLSMNTEAFF.

In regard to this clonotype: This may come from a read error, since a much larger clone is one base off. The rearrangement links TRBV25-1 to TRBJ1-2; D is perhaps TRBD1 (5 bases). CDR1 is MGHDK and CDR2 is SYGVNS in the germline V gene. V lost 4 bases to trimming and J lost 11 bases, with 17 bases between them. This CDR3 has 13 residues. The CDR3 region has the DNA TGTGCCAGCAGTGCCCGGGACGTCGGGGCGTACACCTTC. This encodes CASSARDVGAYTF.

This sequence joins TRBV5-4 and TRBJ1-1; D may be TRBD1 (5 bases). V was cut by 4 bases and J by 6 bases, with 16 bases left in between. This CDR3 is built from 14 residues. Per germline, CDR1 SGHNT and CDR2 YYREEE (reference sequence). The CDR3 DNA is TGTGCCAGCAGCCCCTTTCAGGGAGCCCCTGAAGCTTTCTTT. Encoded protein: CASSPFQGAPEAFF. Together with reference TRBV5-4 and TRBJ1-1, the CDR3 gives the full variable domain: ETGVTQSPTHLIKTRGQQVTLRCSSQSGHNTVSWYQQALGQGPQFIFQYYREEENGRGNFPPRFSGLQFPNYSSELNVNALELDDSALYLCASSPFQGAPEAFFGQGTRLTVV.

This chain joins TRBV6-1 and TRBJ2-1; TRBD2 agrees at 7 bases. Germline CDR1 and CDR2: MNHNS and SASEGT. Trimming at V came to 4 bases and at J to 0 bases, leaving 3 bases not matched to a gene. This CDR3 comprises 15 residues. The CDR3 DNA sequence: TGTGCCAGCAGTGCTACTAGCGTCTCCTACAATGAGCAGTTCTTC. Protein: CASSATSVSYNEQFF.

This clonotype appeared a few times. The rearrangement joins TRBV6-1 to TRBJ2-1, with TRBD2 matching 12 bases. The germline CDR1 and CDR2 sequences are MNHNS and SASEGT. The V segment lost 3 bases and the J segment 6 bases; nucleotides outside the gene matches: 3. CDR3 length equals 15 residues. The CDR3 loop is CASSDLAGGLNEQFF. DNA for the CDR3: TGTGCCAGCAGTGACCTAGCGGGGGGGCTCAATGAGCAGTTCTTC.

This clonotype was counted ten times or more. The chain joins TRBV12-3 or TRBV12-4 to TRBJ2-5; a possible D gene is TRBD2 (5 bases). V lost 9 bases and J 5 bases, leaving 25 bases between the germline ends. The CDR3 is made up of 16 amino acids. The CDR3 sequence is CASSPGGLASAETQYF. The CDR3 nucleotides read TGTGCCAGTTCACCCGGTGGGCTAGCCTCGGCGGAGACCCAGTACTTC.

The sample holds many counts of this clonotype. The chain couples TRBV28 to TRBJ2-7; the D gene is possibly TRBD2 (5 bases). The CDR3 length is 13 residues. Germline V gene sequence: CDR1 MDHEN, CDR2 SYDVKM. Between the trimmed V and J ends, which lost 3 bases and 2 bases, there was a span of 8 bases. The CDR3 region is CASSFLGAYEQYF. CDR3 DNA sequence: TGTGCCAGCAGTTTCCTCGGGGCCTACGAGCAGTACTTC.